The 15 T cell receptor beta chains below all came from one sample that was sequenced in a study of post-analysis software for immune sequencing data. Study-wide results and limits: Controls had lower frequencies than patients of five TRBV segments, which included TRBV5-6, TRBV5-1 and TRBV20-1.

For these receptors, no antigen is known. Researchers reported that TCR beta cDNA libraries carried unique molecular identifiers. From the PCR reads, TCRdb called clonotypes with MiXCR, one entry per CDR3 protein. The sample has hundreds of thousands of distinct CDR3 sequences, roughly half seen once. Specimen: blood. Source of these receptors: a girl between 5 and 17 years old with multiple sclerosis.

The chain combines TRBV4-2 with TRBJ1-2; tentative D call: TRBD1 (6 bases). Germline V gives CDR1 LGHNA, CDR2 YNFKEQ. The CDR3 sequence is 17 residues long. V was shortened by 5 bases and J by 3 bases, with 22 bases between the two germline ends. CDR3 sequence reads: CASSSSGGGKSDYGYTF. The CDR3 DNA sequence: TGTGCCAGCAGCTCTTCCGGAGGGGGGAAGTCCGACTATGGCTACACCTTC.

This clonotype was recorded a few times. The CDR3 here is CASSEWFGRAADDYGYTF. As DNA, the CDR3 is TGTGCCAGCAGTGAATGGTTTGGGAGGGCCGCGGATGATTATGGCTACACCTTC. This chain joins TRBV25-1 and TRBJ1-2, with D hard to call. Germline values: CDR1 MGHDK, CDR2 SYGVNS. V shed 1 base and J shed 5 bases, with 23 bases lying between them. The length of the CDR3 is 18 residues.

The rearrangement uses TRBV7-2 and TRBJ2-4, with 10 bases aligning to TRBD1. The germline gives CDR1 SGHTA, CDR2 FQGNSA. CDR3 length: 14 residues. V shed 3 bases, J shed 13 bases, and the junction held 9 bases outside the gene matches. The CDR3 sequence: CASSFGTGVTAQYF. In DNA form, the CDR3 reads TGTGCCAGCAGCTTCGGGACAGGGGTAACGGCCCAGTACTTC.

This sequence joins TRBV11-1 and TRBJ2-4; D gene uncertain. Looked up from germline, CDR1 is SGHAT and CDR2 is FQDESV (reference sequence). Trimming removed 4 bases from V and 0 bases from J, with 16 bases in between. This CDR3 spans 17 amino acids. The CDR3 sequence: CASSSRADEVAKNIQYF. The DNA of the CDR3 is TGTGCCAGCAGCTCCCGGGCCGATGAAGTAGCCAAAAACATTCAGTACTTC.

V is TRBV11-2 and J is TRBJ2-3; no definite D call. V lost 1 base to trimming and J lost 6 bases, with 8 bases between them. There are 13 residues in the CDR3. Germline CDR1 SGHAT, CDR2 FQNNGV. CDR3 coding DNA: TGTGCCAGCAGCTTAGTCCCACCGGATACGCAGTATTTT. It translates to CASSLVPPDTQYF.

The gene calls are TRBV4-1 and TRBJ1-2, with D possibly being TRBD1 (6 bases). CDR1 is MGHRA, CDR2 YSYEKL, per germline. CDR3 size: 16 residues. The V and J ends lost 1 base and 8 bases respectively, with 20 bases between them. The chain's CDR3 is CASSQALGRGAEGYTF. The CDR3 region has the DNA TGCGCCAGCAGCCAAGCCCTTGGTAGGGGGGCTGAGGGCTACACCTTC.

This chain uses TRBV20-1 with TRBJ2-1; D is perhaps TRBD1 or TRBD2 (5 bases each). Trimming took off 2 bases at V and 7 bases at J, with 18 bases between the two ends. The length of the CDR3 is 15 residues. Per the germline V gene, CDR1 is DFQATT and CDR2 is SNEGSKA (reference sequence). CDR3 sequence (DNA): TGCAGTGCTAGACGGCCGGGGCTCTCTTGGAATGAGCAGTTCTTC. It is translated as CSARRPGLSWNEQFF.

This clonotype was observed a handful of times. The V call is TRBV5-1, the J call TRBJ2-1; weak D call: TRBD2 (6 bases). CDR1 and CDR2 from the germline V gene are SGHRS and YFSETQ. The CDR3 has 17 amino acids. Trimming took off 6 bases at V and 1 base at J, with 20 bases between the two ends. The CDR3 DNA is TGCGCCAGCAAGCGAGATAGCGGTAGCCTATCCTACAATGAGCAGTTCTTC. Translated, it gives CASKRDSGSLSYNEQFF.

This sequence joins TRBV5-4 and TRBJ2-4; the D gene is possibly TRBD1 (6 bases). The germline V and J ends were trimmed by 4 bases and 0 bases, with 17 bases remaining between them. The CDR3 has 17 amino acids. Per the germline V gene, CDR1 is SGHNT and CDR2 is YYREEE (reference sequence). The CDR3 here is CASSVAVGHLAKNIQYF. CDR3 DNA: TGTGCCAGCAGCGTAGCAGTGGGACACCTAGCCAAAAACATTCAGTACTTC.

The chain joins TRBV18 to TRBJ2-7; 13 bases line up with TRBD2. The V and J ends lost 3 bases and 7 bases, in that order; junction bases with no gene match: 6. CDR1 and CDR2 (germline): KGHSH, LQKENI. This CDR3 comprises 15 residues. The CDR3 coding sequence is TGTGCCAGCTCACCCCTTCCGGGACTAGCGGGAGAGCAGTACTTC. Protein sequence: CASSPLPGLAGEQYF.

The table lists this clonotype with a count of one. The V gene is TRBV7-9, the J gene TRBJ1-2; TRBD1 matches 9 bases. Germline-derived CDR1 and CDR2 are SEHNR and FQNEAQ (reference sequence). V lost 5 bases and J lost 4; bases outside the gene matches: 5. CDR3 length equals 14 residues. This chain's CDR3 is CASSRDRAGYGYTF. Here the CDR3 DNA reads TGTGCCAGCAGCCGGGACAGGGCCGGCTATGGCTACACCTTC.

The V call is TRBV5-1, the J call TRBJ2-1; 8 bases fit TRBD2. This CDR3 comprises 16 residues. The V gene end was trimmed by 4 bases and the J gene end by 8 bases; junction bases not matched to a gene: 14. Germline V gene sequence: CDR1 SGHRS, CDR2 YFSETQ. The DNA of the CDR3 is TGCGCCAGCAGCCCCGTCTATAGCGGGACGTTCGATGAGCAGTTCTTC. It yields the protein CASSPVYSGTFDEQFF.

This clonotype has a handful of counts. The V and J genes are TRBV5-1 and TRBJ2-7; D is uncertain. The CDR3 covers 13 residues. Germline V gene sequence: CDR1 SGHRS, CDR2 YFSETQ. V shed 2 bases and J shed 2 bases, with 8 bases lying between them. CDR3 nucleotide sequence: TGCGCCAGCAGCTTCGGTTTTGCCTACGAGCAGTACTTC. Translating gives CASSFGFAYEQYF.

The chain is built from TRBV6-1 and TRBJ2-5; D might be TRBD2 (5 bases). The CDR3 extends over 14 amino acids. CDR1 is MNHNS, CDR2 SASEGT, per germline. Deletions cut 3 bases from V and 2 bases from J, with 10 bases between. The CDR3 region is CASSDWTFQETQYF. The CDR3, as DNA: TGTGCCAGCAGTGACTGGACTTTTCAAGAGACCCAGTACTTC.

This clonotype was detected ten times or more. The rearrangement links TRBV7-3 to TRBJ2-7, with 13 bases fitting TRBD2. Trimming took 1 base from V and 6 from J; bases not matched to a gene: 6. The CDR3 consists of 16 residues. Germline assignment: CDR1 SGHTA and CDR2 FQGTGA. This CDR3 is CASSLSGTSGKIEQYF. CDR3 coding DNA: TGTGCCAGCAGCTTAAGTGGGACTAGCGGGAAGATCGAGCAGTACTTC. The variable domain in full, with the rest retrieved from reference TRBV7-3 and TRBJ2-7, is GAGVSQTPSNKVTEKGKYVELRCDPISGHTALYWYRQSLGQGPEFLIYFQGTGAADDSGLPNDRFFAVRPEGSVSTLKIQRTERGDSAVYLCASSLSGTSGKIEQYFGPGTRLTVT.